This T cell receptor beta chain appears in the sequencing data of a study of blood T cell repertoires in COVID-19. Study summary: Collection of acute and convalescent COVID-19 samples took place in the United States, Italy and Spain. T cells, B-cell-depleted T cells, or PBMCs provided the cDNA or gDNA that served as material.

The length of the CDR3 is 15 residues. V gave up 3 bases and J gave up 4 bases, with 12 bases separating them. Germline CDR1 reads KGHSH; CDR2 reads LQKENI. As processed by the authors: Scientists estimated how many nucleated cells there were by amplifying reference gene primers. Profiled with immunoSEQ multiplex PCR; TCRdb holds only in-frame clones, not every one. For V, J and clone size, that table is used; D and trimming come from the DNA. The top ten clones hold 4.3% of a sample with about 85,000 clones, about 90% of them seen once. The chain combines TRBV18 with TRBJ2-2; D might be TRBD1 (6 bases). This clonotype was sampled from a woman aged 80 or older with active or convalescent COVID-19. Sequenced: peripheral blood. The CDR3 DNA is TGTGCCAGCTCACCTTTCCCAGGGGCCACCGGGGAGCTGTTTTTT. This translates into CASSPFPGATGELFF.